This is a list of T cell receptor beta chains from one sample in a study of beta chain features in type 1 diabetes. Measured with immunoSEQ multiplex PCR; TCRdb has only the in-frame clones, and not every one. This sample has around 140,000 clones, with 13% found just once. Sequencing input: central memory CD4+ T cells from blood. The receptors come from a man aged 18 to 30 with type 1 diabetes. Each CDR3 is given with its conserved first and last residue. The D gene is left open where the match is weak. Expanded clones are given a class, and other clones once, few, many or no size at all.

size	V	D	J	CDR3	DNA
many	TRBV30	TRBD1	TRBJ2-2	CAWGQGSGELFF	TGTGCCTGGGGACAGGGATCCGGGGAGCTGTTTTTT
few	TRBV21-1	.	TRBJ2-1	CASSKRIPPGGEGEQFF	TGTGCCAGCAGCAAACGGATTCCCCCAGGGGGCGAGGGTGAGCAGTTCTTC
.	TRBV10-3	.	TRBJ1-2	CAISAEGDRGYGYTF	TGTGCCATCAGCGCCGAGGGGGATCGGGGCTATGGCTACACCTTC
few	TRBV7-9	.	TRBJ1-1	CASSRIPGNTEAFF	TGTGCCAGCAGCCGGATCCCAGGGAACACTGAAGCTTTCTTT
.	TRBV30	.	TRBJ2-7	CAWREGYEQYF	TGTGCCTGGAGGGAGGGCTACGAGCAGTACTTC
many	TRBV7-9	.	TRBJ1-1	CASSPNGANTEAFF	TGTGCCAGCAGCCCGAACGGGGCGAACACTGAAGCTTTCTTT
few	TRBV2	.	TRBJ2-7	CASRLRYSSYEQYF	TGTGCCAGCAGGCTCAGGTATAGCTCCTACGAGCAGTACTTC
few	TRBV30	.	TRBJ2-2	CAWSVLGIGELFF	TGTGCCTGGAGTGTACTGGGAATCGGGGAGCTGTTTTTT
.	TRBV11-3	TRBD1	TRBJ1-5	CASSSGQPNQPQHF	TGTGCCAGCAGCTCGGGACAGCCTAATCAGCCCCAGCATTTT
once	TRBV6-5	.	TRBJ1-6	CASSYLRPPEGSPLHF	TGTGCCAGCAGTTACCTGCGGCCCCCGGAGGGTTCACCCCTCCACTTT
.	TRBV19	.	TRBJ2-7	CASRGQREQYF	TGTGCCAGTAGAGGACAGCGGGAGCAGTACTTC
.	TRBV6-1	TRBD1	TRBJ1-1	CASSESSGGLGNTEAFF	TGTGCCAGCAGTGAATCTTCAGGGGGACTCGGGAACACTGAAGCTTTCTTT
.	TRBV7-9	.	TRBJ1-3	CASSFQVSGNTIYF	TGTGCCAGCAGCTTTCAGGTTTCTGGAAACACCATATATTTT
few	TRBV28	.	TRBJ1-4	CASSSPTEGNEKLFF	TGTGCCAGCAGTTCCCCGACAGAGGGTAATGAAAAACTGTTTTTT
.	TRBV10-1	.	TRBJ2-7	CATGDAFSEQYF	TGCGCCACAGGGGACGCATTCTCGGAGCAGTACTTC
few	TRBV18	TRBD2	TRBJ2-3	CASSPPSGYTDTQYF	TGTGCCAGCTCACCGCCTAGCGGGTACACAGATACGCAGTATTTT
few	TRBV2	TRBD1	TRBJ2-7	CASSGLKGTGPPYEQYF	TGTGCCAGCAGTGGCTTAAAGGGGACAGGGCCCCCCTACGAGCAGTACTTC
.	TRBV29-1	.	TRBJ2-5	CSVEVGGRETQYF	TGCAGCGTTGAAGTGGGGGGTCGGGAGACCCAGTACTTC
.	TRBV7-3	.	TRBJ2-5	CASSRDLQETQYF	TGTGCCAGCAGTCGGGACCTCCAAGAGACCCAGTACTTC
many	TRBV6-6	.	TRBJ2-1	CASSPVNEQFF	TGTGCCAGCAGTCCCGTGAATGAGCAGTTCTTC
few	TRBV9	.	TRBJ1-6	CASSPDSRSPLHF	TGTGCCAGCAGCCCAGACAGTCGGTCACCCCTCCACTTT
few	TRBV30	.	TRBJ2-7	CAWSEGDSSVDEQYF	TGTGCCTGGAGTGAGGGGGACTCATCGGTGGACGAGCAGTACTTC
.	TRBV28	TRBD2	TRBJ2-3	CASSSDPGRGSTDTQYF	TGTGCCAGCAGTTCAGACCCGGGGCGGGGGTCCACAGATACGCAGTATTTT
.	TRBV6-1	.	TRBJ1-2	CASSEWGAGYTF	TGTGCCAGCAGTGAATGGGGCGCAGGCTACACCTTC
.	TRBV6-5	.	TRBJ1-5	CASSPTGSGPQHF	TGTGCCAGCAGCCCAACTGGGTCTGGACCCCAGCATTTT
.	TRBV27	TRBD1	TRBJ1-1	CASSLLDRRNTEAFF	TGTGCCAGCAGTTTATTGGACAGGCGGAACACTGAAGCTTTCTTT
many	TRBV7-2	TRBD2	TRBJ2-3	CASSPAGGTDTQYF	TGTGCCAGCAGCCCAGCGGGAGGAACAGATACGCAGTATTTT
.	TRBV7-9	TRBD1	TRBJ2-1	CASSSVAGTGGRFNEQFF	TGTGCCAGCAGCTCGGTTGCCGGGACAGGAGGGAGATTCAATGAGCAGTTCTTC
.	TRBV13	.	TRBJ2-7	CASSFGTFSYEQYF	TGTGCCAGCAGCTTTGGGACGTTCTCCTACGAGCAGTACTTC
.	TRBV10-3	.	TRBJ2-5	CAISAGPGETQYF	TGTGCCATCAGTGCCGGGCCCGGGGAGACCCAGTACTTC
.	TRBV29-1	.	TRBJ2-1	CSVDHPGLGSYNEQFF	TGCAGCGTTGATCACCCGGGCCTCGGGTCCTACAATGAGCAGTTCTTC
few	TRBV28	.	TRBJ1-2	CASSLGTGYYGYTF	TGTGCCAGCAGTTTAGGTACAGGGTACTATGGCTACACCTTC
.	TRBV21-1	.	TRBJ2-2	CASSTFGTYNTGELFF	TGTGCCAGCAGCACCTTTGGGACGTATAACACCGGGGAGCTGTTTTTT